The 9 T cell receptor beta chains listed next were all sequenced from one sample in a study of blood T cell repertoires in COVID-19. Generated by immunoSEQ multiplex PCR, the TCRdb table keeps only in-frame clones and is missing some. The data contain roughly 340,000 clones, more than 75% of them singletons. The sample taken for sequencing was peripheral blood. The receptors originated from a woman aged 45-65 years with COVID-19, enrolled during active disease.

This chain joins TRBV29-1 and TRBJ1-1; possible D gene TRBD1, 5 bases. The germline V gene has CDR1 SQVTM and CDR2 ANQGSEA. With 3 bases removed from V and 0 bases from J, the gap between germline ends came to 14 bases. The CDR3 loop spans 15 amino acids. Written as DNA, the CDR3 is TGCAGCGTTGACGAGGACACCCGTTTGAACACTGAAGCTTTCTTT. This codes for CSVDEDTRLNTEAFF.

The rearrangement uses TRBV30 and TRBJ1-6; D might be TRBD1 (6 bases). V lost 4 bases, J lost 7 bases, and 17 bases lay in between. Germline V gene data show CDR1 as GTSNPN and CDR2 as SVGIG (reference sequence). The CDR3 runs to 15 residues. In DNA form, the CDR3 reads TGTGCCTGGACCCCAGGTCTACAGGGAAATTCACCCCTCCACTTT. This gives the protein CAWTPGLQGNSPLHF.

This clone occurred once. This chain links TRBV2 with TRBJ1-1; 8 bases align to TRBD1. The CDR3 covers 16 residues. V shed 5 bases, J shed 1 base, and the junction held 9 bases outside the gene matches. From germline, CDR1 is SNHLY and CDR2 FYNNEI. CDR3 region: CASSPGQVVSNTEAFF. CDR3 DNA: TGTGCCAGCAGTCCGGGACAGGTCGTCTCGAACACTGAAGCTTTCTTT.

The rearrangement links TRBV19 to TRBJ2-7; 8 nucleotides match TRBD2. This CDR3 has 14 amino acids. From germline, CDR1 is LNHDA and CDR2 SQIVND (reference sequence). After removal of 2 bases from V and 5 bases from J, the junction contained 5 bases not matched to a gene. The CDR3 DNA sequence: TGTGCCAGTAGTATAACTGCGGGAGGTGACGAGCAGTACTTC. Its protein product is CASSITAGGDEQYF.

The chain carries TRBV29-1 and TRBJ2-7; possibly TRBD2 for D (5 bases). With 6 bases removed from V and 4 bases from J, the gap between germline ends came to 16 bases. Per the germline V gene, CDR1 is SQVTM and CDR2 is ANQGSEA. The CDR3 loop spans 13 amino acids. This CDR3 reads CSVAREPRYEQYF. The CDR3 DNA reads TGCAGCGTCGCAAGGGAGCCTCGGTACGAGCAGTACTTC.

The chain joins TRBV9 to TRBJ2-5, with D perhaps matching TRBD2 (5 bases). The V end lost 3 bases, the J end lost 1 base, and 13 bases lay between the germline ends. Germline CDR1 SGDLS, CDR2 YYNGEE. The CDR3 runs 15 residues. CDR3 protein: CASSGSGTFQETQYF. CDR3 coding DNA: TGTGCCAGCAGCGGCAGCGGAACCTTCCAAGAGACCCAGTACTTC. The full variable domain, rest sourced from reference TRBV9 and TRBJ2-5, is DSGVTQTPKHLITATGQRVTLRCSPRSGDLSVYWYQQSLDQGLQFLIQYYNGEERAKGNILERFSAQQFPDLHSELNLSSLELGDSALYFCASSGSGTFQETQYFGPGTRLLVL.

The chain combines TRBV7-2 with TRBJ1-3; no definite D call. The CDR3 loop spans 15 amino acids. The V gene lost 2 bases and the J gene lost 0 bases, with 8 bases spanning the gap. In germline, CDR1 is SGHTA, CDR2 FQGNSA. This CDR3 is CASSLTQLSGNTIYF. In DNA, the CDR3 is TGTGCCAGCAGCTTAACACAGCTCTCTGGAAACACCATATATTTT.

The V call is TRBV7-2, the J call TRBJ2-6; the match to TRBD2 covers 10 bases. The CDR3 sequence is 16 residues long. The junction had 4 bases not matched to a gene; V was cut back by 5 bases and J by 3 bases. The germline gives CDR1 SGHTA, CDR2 FQGNSA. In DNA form, the CDR3 reads TGTGCCAGCAGCCCTAGCGGGAGTCGTGGGGCCAACGTCCTGACTTTC. It translates to CASSPSGSRGANVLTF. Supplemented by reference TRBV7-2 and TRBJ2-6, the full variable domain reads GAGVSQSPSNKVTEKGKDVELRCDPISGHTALYWYRQSLGQGLEFLIYFQGNSAPDKSGLPSDRFSAERTGGSVSTLTIQRTQQEDSAVYLCASSPSGSRGANVLTFGAGSRLTVL.

The chain combines TRBV14 with TRBJ2-2; D is unclear. Between the trimmed V and J ends, which lost 0 bases and 2 bases, there was a span of 10 bases. This CDR3 is built from 16 residues. In germline, CDR1 is SGHDN, CDR2 FVKESK. This chain's CDR3 is CASSQERPLNTGELFF. The DNA for the CDR3 is TGTGCCAGCAGCCAAGAACGTCCACTCAACACCGGGGAGCTGTTTTTT.